This entry lists 21 T cell receptor beta chains sequenced from one sample in a study of blood T cell repertoires in COVID-19. Here immunoSEQ multiplex PCR was the method, and the copy in TCRdb shows in-frame clones only, minus some. The sample shows 150,000 to 200,000 clones, roughly four fifths of them seen only once. The material sequenced was peripheral blood. The receptors originated from a human donor with acute or convalescent COVID-19. The donor label of this sample is uncertain.

This clone came up once. The chain uses TRBV7-3 and TRBJ2-2; 8 bases are a match to TRBD2. The germline V gene encodes CDR1 SGHTA and CDR2 FQGTGA. The CDR3 spans 16 residues. V was pared by 5 bases and J by 5 bases, with 10 bases of the junction left unmatched. CDR3 amino acids: CASSPPGLGSTGELFF. For the CDR3, the DNA is TGTGCCAGCAGCCCTCCGGGACTAGGGAGTACCGGGGAGCTGTTTTTT.

This chain joins TRBV7-2 and TRBJ2-3; a weak D match, TRBD2 (6 bases). Germline loops: CDR1 SGHTA, CDR2 FQGNSA. The V gene lost 5 bases and the J gene lost 3 bases, with 15 bases spanning the gap. The CDR3 totals 15 residues. The CDR3 DNA reads TGTGCCAGCAGCCTGTGGGACTTAATGACAGATACGCAGTATTTT. Residues: CASSLWDLMTDTQYF.

V is TRBV2 and J is TRBJ1-5; D is perhaps TRBD1 (5 bases). The CDR3 is 15 amino acids. Germline V CDR1 and CDR2: SNHLY, FYNNEI. V dropped 6 bases and J dropped 5 bases, with 17 bases sitting between them. CDR3 residues: CASSSLQGRDQPQHF. The DNA of the CDR3 is TGTGCCAGCAGCTCCCTCCAGGGAAGAGATCAGCCCCAGCATTTT.

This rearrangement joins TRBV7-9 to TRBJ2-5, with TRBD2 identical over 8 bases. Germline loops: CDR1 SEHNR, CDR2 FQNEAQ (reference sequence). The ends lost 8 bases at V and 1 base at J; junction bases unmatched: 9. The CDR3 totals 15 residues. The CDR3 region is CASLAGGGSQETQYF. The CDR3 nucleotides are TGTGCCAGCCTCGCGGGGGGAGGGTCCCAAGAGACCCAGTACTTC. Full variable domain (missing parts from reference TRBV7-9 and TRBJ2-5): DTGVSQNPRHKITKRGQNVTFRCDPISEHNRLYWYRQTLGQGPEFLTYFQNEAQLEKSRLLSDRFSAERPKGSFSTLEIQRTEQGDSAMYLCASLAGGGSQETQYFGPGTRLLVL.

This clone has only a few counts. V usage is TRBV7-2 and J usage is TRBJ2-7; 7 nucleotides line up with TRBD2. This CDR3 has 15 residues. J gave up 4 bases and V 6 bases, and 12 bases lay outside the gene matches. The germline V gene encodes CDR1 SGHTA and CDR2 FQGNSA. The CDR3 spells CASSKLISSGYEQYF. The CDR3 DNA sequence: TGTGCCAGCAGTAAACTTATATCTAGCGGTTACGAGCAGTACTTC. Supplemented by reference TRBV7-2 and TRBJ2-7, the full variable domain reads GAGVSQSPSNKVTEKGKDVELRCDPISGHTALYWYRQSLGQGLEFLIYFQGNSAPDKSGLPSDRFSAERTGGSVSTLTIQRTQQEDSAVYLCASSKLISSGYEQYFGPGTRLTVT.

This clone occurred a few times. The chain carries TRBV6-5 and TRBJ1-1, with 7 nucleotides matching TRBD1. The CDR3 loop spans 15 amino acids. The V gene's germline CDR1 is MNHEY and CDR2 SVGAGI. V was pared by 6 bases and J by 4 bases, with 11 bases of the junction left unmatched. The CDR3 here is CASRQTGEVRTEAFF. CDR3 DNA sequence: TGTGCCAGCAGGCAAACAGGGGAAGTGCGCACTGAAGCTTTCTTT.

This chain connects TRBV3-1 (or the pseudogene TRBV3-2) to TRBJ2-5; 9 bases are shared with TRBD1. CDR3 length: 14 residues. Germline V gene sequence: CDR1 LGHDT, CDR2 YNNKEL (reference sequence). V lost 4 bases to trimming and J lost 4 bases; unmatched junction nucleotides: 4. The CDR3 is CASSLGTGLETQYF. CDR3 nucleotides: TGTGCCAGCAGCCTTGGGACAGGGTTAGAGACCCAGTACTTC.

This clone was seen a handful of times. V gene TRBV30 combines with J gene TRBJ1-2; no reliable D call. The germline V gene has CDR1 GTSNPN and CDR2 SVGIG (reference sequence). The CDR3 covers 13 residues. V was pared by 2 bases and J by 8 bases, with 15 bases between. The CDR3 sequence is CAWSNRRNEGYTF. The CDR3 DNA follows: TGTGCCTGGAGTAATAGGCGGAACGAGGGCTACACCTTC.

The V and J genes are TRBV4-2 and TRBJ1-1, with 9 bases aligning to TRBD1. Trimming removed 5 bases from V and 3 bases from J; junction bases left unmatched: 4. The CDR3 runs to 14 residues. Germline V CDR1 and CDR2: LGHNA, YNFKEQ. The CDR3 sequence: CASSYRDRDTEAFF. The CDR3 region has the DNA TGTGCCAGCAGCTACCGGGACAGGGACACTGAAGCTTTCTTT.

J is TRBJ2-7 and V is TRBV21-1; the table's D call TRBD2 went unverified against the DNA. TRBV21-1 is deemed a pseudogene. The CDR3 has 13 amino acids. CDR3 sequence reads: CASSKENLYEQYF. The CDR3 region has the DNA TGTGCCAGCAGCAAAGAAAACCTATACGAGCAGTACTTC.

This clone was detected once. This chain connects TRBV12-5 to TRBJ2-5, with 10 nucleotides matching TRBD2. The CDR3 is 16 residues long. Trimming cost V 5 bases and J 2 bases; bases outside gene matches: 8. Germline CDR1 LGHNT, CDR2 FRNRAP. In DNA, the CDR3 is TGTGCTAGTGGTGGCGGACTAGCGGCCACGCAAGAGACCCAGTACTTC. Its protein is CASGGGLAATQETQYF.

The rearrangement links TRBV30 to TRBJ1-3; D gene unclear. Germline CDR1 is GTSNPN and CDR2 is SVGIG (reference sequence). V lost 0 bases and J lost 3, with 24 bases in between. This CDR3 contains 19 residues. CDR3 in amino acids: CAWSVNQRVETSFGNTIYF. The DNA for the CDR3 is TGTGCCTGGAGTGTAAATCAGAGGGTTGAAACGAGTTTTGGAAACACCATATATTTT.

The rearrangement joins TRBV5-1 to TRBJ2-1; D possibly corresponds to TRBD1 (5 bases). This CDR3 has 13 amino acids. Germline assignment: CDR1 SGHRS and CDR2 YFSETQ. V dropped 6 bases and J dropped 12 bases, with 19 bases sitting between them. The CDR3 DNA sequence: TGCGCCAGCATCGGTCAGGTTAATCAGGGGCAGTTCTTC. It codes for CASIGQVNQGQFF.

V is TRBV19 and J is TRBJ1-1; 9 bases agree with TRBD1. Looked up from germline, CDR1 is LNHDA and CDR2 is SQIVND (reference sequence). Unmatched junction bases numbered 7, after V lost 7 bases and J lost 4 bases. The CDR3 has 14 amino acids. As DNA, the CDR3 is TGTGCCAGTATCCGGGACAGGGAGGGCACTGAAGCTTTCTTT. This gives the protein CASIRDREGTEAFF.

This clone has only a few counts. The rearrangement joins TRBV5-1 to TRBJ2-3; D call uncertain. The V end was cut by 4 bases, the J end by 9 bases, with 21 bases between. Germline-derived CDR1 and CDR2 are SGHRS and YFSETQ. The CDR3 sequence is 15 residues long. CDR3 sequence (DNA): TGCGCCAGCAGCCCTTCCCCGCAGGTGCATGGCACGCAGTATTTT. It encodes CASSPSPQVHGTQYF.

The gene calls are TRBV5-4 and TRBJ2-2, with 10 bases fitting TRBD1. Losses at the gene ends were 5 bases for V and 6 bases for J; bases not matched to a gene: 10. The CDR3 covers 16 residues. Germline assignment: CDR1 SGHNT and CDR2 YYREEE (reference sequence). Here the CDR3 reads CASRDFDRGRSGELFF. The CDR3 bases are TGTGCCAGCAGAGATTTCGACAGGGGGCGGTCCGGGGAGCTGTTTTTT. The variable domain in full, completed from reference TRBV5-4 and TRBJ2-2, reads ETGVTQSPTHLIKTRGQQVTLRCSSQSGHNTVSWYQQALGQGPQFIFQYYREEENGRGNFPPRFSGLQFPNYSSELNVNALELDDSALYLCASRDFDRGRSGELFFGEGSRLTVL.

The chain employs TRBV3-1 (or the pseudogene TRBV3-2) and TRBJ2-5; D unclear. This CDR3 comprises 12 residues. Germline V gene lookup returns CDR1 LGHDT and CDR2 YNNKEL (reference sequence). Trimming stripped 1 base from V and 7 bases from J, with 7 bases between. This CDR3 reads CASSQVSGTQYF. Here the CDR3 DNA reads TGTGCCAGCAGCCAAGTTTCCGGGACCCAGTACTTC.

This sequence joins TRBV9 and TRBJ2-1; 11 bases align to TRBD2. This CDR3 is 15 amino acids long. Germline V CDR1 and CDR2: SGDLS, YYNGEE. The V gene end was trimmed by 3 bases and the J gene end by 10 bases; junction bases not matched to a gene: 9. In DNA form, the CDR3 reads TGTGCCAGCAGCGCTGTAGCGGGGGGGCCACCCGAGCAGTTCTTC. Its protein is CASSAVAGGPPEQFF.

This chain connects TRBV2 to TRBJ2-1; 11 bases map to TRBD2. With V trimmed by 4 bases and J by 7 bases, 6 bases remained unmatched. Germline-derived CDR1 and CDR2 are SNHLY and FYNNEI. CDR3 length: 15 amino acids. The chain's CDR3 is CASSGLAGGLNEQFF. The CDR3 nucleotides are TGTGCCAGCAGTGGGCTAGCGGGAGGATTAAATGAGCAGTTCTTC.

V is TRBV11-2 and J is TRBJ1-2; possible D gene TRBD1, 6 bases. The V gene lost 5 bases and the J gene lost 5 bases, with 12 bases spanning the gap. CDR1 and CDR2 (germline): SGHAT, FQNNGV. The CDR3 is 13 amino acids. CDR3 residues: CASSQAGQYGYTF. CDR3 DNA sequence: TGTGCCAGCAGCCAGGCTGGACAGTATGGCTACACCTTC.

The chain combines TRBV28 with TRBJ1-5; D call uncertain. The length of the CDR3 is 15 residues. Trimming stripped 2 bases from V and 4 bases from J, with 12 bases between. Germline CDR1 reads MDHEN; CDR2 reads SYDVKM. CDR3 in amino acids: CASSLGQILNQPQHF. The CDR3 nucleotides are TGTGCCAGCAGTTTAGGTCAGATCTTAAATCAGCCCCAGCATTTT.